Listed below are T cell receptor beta chains from one sample, sequenced in a study of shared clonotypes between healthy human individuals. TCRdb's table, derived via immunoSEQ multiplex PCR, lists solely in-frame clones and lacks some. Here the sample spans millions of clones, 85% to 95% being singletons. What was sequenced was naive CD4+ T cells sorted from blood. The receptors were gathered from a young man in good health. The CDR3 runs from the conserved cysteine through the conserved F or W. The D gene is left open where the match is weak. Size is omitted from some rows. Given values are once, few, many or a class for expanded clones.

J gene,V gene,D gene,clone size,CDR3 DNA,CDR3 protein
TRBJ2-7,TRBV9,NA,NA,TGTGCCAGCAGCGTAGACGTCGGGATGTTTCAGTACTTC,CASSVDVGMFQYF
TRBJ1-1,TRBV6-5,TRBD1,once,TGTGCCAGCAGGAGGACAGGGAGGAACACTGAAGCTTTCTTT,CASRRTGRNTEAFF
TRBJ2-4,TRBV18,TRBD1,NA,TGTGCCAGCTCACCAACAACAGGGGGAAGCATTCAGTACTTC,CASSPTTGGSIQYF
TRBJ2-1,TRBV29-1,TRBD2,NA,TGCAGCGTTGACGCTTTATCAGCGGGAGGGCTCACAAATGAGCAGTTCTTC,CSVDALSAGGLTNEQFF
TRBJ1-3,TRBV7-9,NA,NA,TGTGCCAGCAGCCTAGCCGGGCCTGGAAACACCATATATTTT,CASSLAGPGNTIYF
TRBJ1-3,TRBV6-5,NA,NA,TGTGCCAGCAAATCAGGGACGGACACCATATATTTT,CASKSGTDTIYF
TRBJ1-4,TRBV5-1,NA,NA,TGCGCCAGCAGCAATACAGGGCTGACTAATGAAAAACTGTTTTTT,CASSNTGLTNEKLFF
TRBJ2-2,TRBV4-2,NA,NA,TGTGCCAGCAGCCAAGGAGAGGGCACCGGGGAGCTGTTTTTT,CASSQGEGTGELFF
TRBJ2-1,TRBV6-6,TRBD2,NA,TGTGCCAGCAGCCCACGACTAGCAGGAAATGAGCAGTTCTTC,CASSPRLAGNEQFF
TRBJ2-3,TRBV5-1,TRBD2,NA,TGCGCCAGCAGCCCCGATCAAGCGGGGGATGTGGATACGCAGTATTTT,CASSPDQAGDVDTQYF
TRBJ2-6,TRBV19,NA,NA,TGTGCCAGTAGCTTGACAGTCTCTGGGGCCAACGTCCTGACTTTC,CASSLTVSGANVLTF
TRBJ2-7,TRBV6-5,TRBD2,NA,TGTGCCAGCAGTCGTGGACTAGCGTCTAAAGAGCAGTACTTC,CASSRGLASKEQYF
TRBJ2-7,TRBV10-3,NA,NA,TGTGCCACTGTATCGGATCTTATCACCTACGAGCAGTACTTC,CATVSDLITYEQYF
TRBJ1-6,TRBV18,TRBD1,NA,TGTGCCAGCTCAACCGGGACAGGGGACAATTCACCCCTCCACTTT,CASSTGTGDNSPLHF
TRBJ2-3,TRBV5-4,NA,NA,TGTGCCAGCAGCTTGGTGGGGGCAGGGGATACGCAGTATTTT,CASSLVGAGDTQYF
TRBJ2-7,TRBV19,TRBD1,NA,TGTGCCAGTAGTATCGGACAGGGGGCCTACGAGCAGTACTTC,CASSIGQGAYEQYF
TRBJ2-1,TRBV4-1,NA,NA,TGCGCCAGCAGCCAAGTGCAGGAGCGCAGCTCCTACAATGAGCAGTTCTTC,CASSQVQERSSYNEQFF
TRBJ2-7,TRBV11-3,NA,NA,TGTGCCAGCAGCTTGGACTCCCACGAGCAGTACTTC,CASSLDSHEQYF
TRBJ2-3,TRBV5-1,NA,NA,TGCGCCAGCAGCCCGATTTACAACAGGGTAGATACGCAGTATTTT,CASSPIYNRVDTQYF
TRBJ1-1,TRBV6-4,NA,NA,TGTGCCAGCAGTCCTGCCCAGGGTACCCCAGGTGAAGCTTTCTTT,CASSPAQGTPGEAFF
TRBJ2-1,TRBV28,NA,NA,TGTGCCAGCACCCTGGTCCGGTACAATGAGCAGTTCTTC,CASTLVRYNEQFF
TRBJ2-3,TRBV11-3,NA,NA,TGTGCCAGCAGCTCCCAGGAGGGGGATACGCAGTATTTT,CASSSQEGDTQYF
TRBJ2-3,TRBV7-2,NA,NA,TGCGCCAGCAGCCCAGAGCGCGGTAGCACAGATACGCAGTATTTT,CASSPERGSTDTQYF
TRBJ2-3,TRBV29-1,NA,NA,TGCAGCGCAGAGGGGCTCTATCTTACAGATACGCAGTATTTT,CSAEGLYLTDTQYF
TRBJ2-1,TRBV28,NA,NA,TGTGCCAGCAGCCGGGACATAAACAATGAGCAGTTCTTC,CASSRDINNEQFF
TRBJ2-3,TRBV7-3,NA,NA,TGTGCCAGCAGCTTAAAAGGCCGGTCAAGCACCGGGAGCACAGATACGCAGTATTTT,CASSLKGRSSTGSTDTQYF
TRBJ2-5,TRBV9,TRBD2,NA,TGTGCCAGCAGCACTGGACTAGCGGCACAAGAGACCCAGTACTTC,CASSTGLAAQETQYF
TRBJ2-7,TRBV18,NA,many,TGTGCCAGCTCACTCGGGGAGCTCTACGAGCAGTACTTC,CASSLGELYEQYF
TRBJ2-1,TRBV5-1,NA,NA,TGCGCCAGCAGCTTGGGAGGGCAGTCCTACAATGAGCAGTTCTTC,CASSLGGQSYNEQFF
TRBJ1-1,TRBV10-3,NA,NA,TGTGCCATCAGTGAGGGGCCCTCAGCTTTCTTT,CAISEGPSAFF
TRBJ1-1,TRBV27,NA,NA,TGTGCCAGCAGTTTAAGAGGGGGGACTGAAGCTTTCTTT,CASSLRGGTEAFF
TRBJ2-1,TRBV29-1,NA,NA,TGCAGCGTTGAAGATGGCTTCCTACCGAACAATGAGCAGTTCTTC,CSVEDGFLPNNEQFF
TRBJ2-1,TRBV20-1,NA,NA,TGCAGTGCTAGCGGGAACGATGAGCAGTTCTTC,CSASGNDEQFF
TRBJ2-5,TRBV2,NA,NA,TGTGCCAGCGAGGGGGAGGAGACCCAGTACTTC,CASEGEETQYF
TRBJ1-6,TRBV4-3,TRBD1,NA,TGCGCCAGCAGCCACACCCCCGGGACAGTTAATTCACCCCTCCACTTT,CASSHTPGTVNSPLHF
TRBJ2-2,TRBV30,NA,NA,TGTGCCTGGAGTGTGGGGGGCCTTGGCACCGGGGAGCTGTTTTTT,CAWSVGGLGTGELFF
TRBJ2-7,TRBV5-4,TRBD1,NA,TGTGCCAGCAGCCGGGACAGTAACTACGAGCAGTACTTC,CASSRDSNYEQYF
TRBJ1-2,TRBV28,NA,NA,TGTGCCAGCAGTTTAGGTCGACCTGGCTACACCTTC,CASSLGRPGYTF
TRBJ1-5,TRBV27,NA,NA,TGTGCCAGCAGTTTTTCGGACAGACAGCCCCAGCATTTT,CASSFSDRQPQHF
TRBJ2-7,TRBV11-3,NA,NA,TGTGCCAGCAGCTTCCTATCCGGGGCCAACTACGAGCAGTACTTC,CASSFLSGANYEQYF
TRBJ1-6,TRBV5-4,NA,once,TGTGCCAGCAGCTCCCGACAGAATAATTCACCCCTCCACTTT,CASSSRQNNSPLHF
TRBJ1-1,TRBV9,NA,NA,TGTGCCAGCAGCGTTCAGACAGGGAACACTGAAGCTTTCTTT,CASSVQTGNTEAFF